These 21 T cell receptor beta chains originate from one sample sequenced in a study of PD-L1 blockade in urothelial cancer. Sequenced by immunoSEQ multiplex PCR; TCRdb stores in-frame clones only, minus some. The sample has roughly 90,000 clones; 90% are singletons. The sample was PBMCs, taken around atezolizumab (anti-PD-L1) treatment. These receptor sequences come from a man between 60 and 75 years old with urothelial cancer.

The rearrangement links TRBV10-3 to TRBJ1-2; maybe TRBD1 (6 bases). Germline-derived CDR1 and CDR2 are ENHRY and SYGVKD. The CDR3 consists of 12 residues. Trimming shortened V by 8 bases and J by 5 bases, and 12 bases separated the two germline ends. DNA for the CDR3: TGTGCCATCGGGGGCACATCTTATGGCTACACCTTC. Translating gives CAIGGTSYGYTF.

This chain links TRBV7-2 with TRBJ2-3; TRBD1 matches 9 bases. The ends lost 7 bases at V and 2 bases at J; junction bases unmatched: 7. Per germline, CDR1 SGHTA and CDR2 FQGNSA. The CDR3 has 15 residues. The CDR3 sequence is CASTGQGIVTDTQYF. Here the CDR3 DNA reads TGTGCCAGCACGGGACAGGGAATAGTCACAGATACGCAGTATTTT.

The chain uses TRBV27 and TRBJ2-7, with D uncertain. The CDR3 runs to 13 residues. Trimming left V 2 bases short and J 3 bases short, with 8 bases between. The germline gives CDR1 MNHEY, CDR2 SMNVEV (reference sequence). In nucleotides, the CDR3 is TGTGCCAGCAGTTTAAATCGCGGCTACGAGCAGTACTTC. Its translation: CASSLNRGYEQYF.

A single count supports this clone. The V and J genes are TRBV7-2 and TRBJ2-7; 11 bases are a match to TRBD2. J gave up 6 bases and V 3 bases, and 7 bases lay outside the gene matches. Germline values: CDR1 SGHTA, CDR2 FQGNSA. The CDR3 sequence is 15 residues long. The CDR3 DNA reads TGTGCCAGCAGCTTCTTAGCGGGGGGGCCCGGCGAGCAGTACTTC. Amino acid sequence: CASSFLAGGPGEQYF.

The CDR3 nucleotides are TGTGCCAGCAGTTTGCGGCTCTATGGCTACACCTTC. This encodes CASSLRLYGYTF. The V and J genes are TRBV28 and TRBJ1-2; D gene ambiguous. Germline CDR1 MDHEN, CDR2 SYDVKM. The CDR3 has 12 amino acids. V was cut by 3 bases and J by 4 bases, with 6 bases left in between.

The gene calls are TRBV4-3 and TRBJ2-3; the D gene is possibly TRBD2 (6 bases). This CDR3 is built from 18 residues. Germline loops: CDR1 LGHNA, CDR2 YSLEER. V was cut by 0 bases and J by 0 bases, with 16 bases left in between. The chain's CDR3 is CASSQDRSGTTSTDTQYF. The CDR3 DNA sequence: TGCGCCAGCAGCCAAGATCGTAGCGGTACTACTAGCACAGATACGCAGTATTTT.

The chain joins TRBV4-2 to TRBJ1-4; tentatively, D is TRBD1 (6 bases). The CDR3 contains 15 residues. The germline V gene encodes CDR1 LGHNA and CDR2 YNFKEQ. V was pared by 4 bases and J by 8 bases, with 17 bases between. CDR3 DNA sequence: TGTGCCAGCAGCCGAAGCGATTGGACAGCCGAAAAACTGTTTTTT. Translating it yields CASSRSDWTAEKLFF.

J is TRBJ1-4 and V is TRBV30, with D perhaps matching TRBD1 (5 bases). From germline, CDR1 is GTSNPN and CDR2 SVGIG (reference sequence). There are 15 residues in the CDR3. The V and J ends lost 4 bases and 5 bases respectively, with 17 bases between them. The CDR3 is CAWKVKGAGNEKLFF. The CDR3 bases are TGTGCCTGGAAGGTGAAAGGGGCAGGGAATGAAAAACTGTTTTTT.

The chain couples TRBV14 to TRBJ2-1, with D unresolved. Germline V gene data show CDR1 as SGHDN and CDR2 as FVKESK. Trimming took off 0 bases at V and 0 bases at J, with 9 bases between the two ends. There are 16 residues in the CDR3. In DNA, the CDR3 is TGTGCCAGCAGCCAAGAAGATCCGCGCTCCTACAATGAGCAGTTCTTC. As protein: CASSQEDPRSYNEQFF.

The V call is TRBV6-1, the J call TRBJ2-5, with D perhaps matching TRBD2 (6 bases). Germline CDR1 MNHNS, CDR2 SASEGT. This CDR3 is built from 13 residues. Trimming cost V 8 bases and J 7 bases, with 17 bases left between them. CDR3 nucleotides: TGTGCCAGCGCCCTTAGCGGCCTGTTGACCCAGTACTTC. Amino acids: CASALSGLLTQYF.

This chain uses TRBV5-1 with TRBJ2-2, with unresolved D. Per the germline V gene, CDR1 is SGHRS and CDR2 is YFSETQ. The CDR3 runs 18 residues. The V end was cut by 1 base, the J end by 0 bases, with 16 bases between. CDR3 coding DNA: TGCGCCAGCAGCTTGCAGGTGAGCCCACAACCGAACACCGGGGAGCTGTTTTTT. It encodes CASSLQVSPQPNTGELFF.

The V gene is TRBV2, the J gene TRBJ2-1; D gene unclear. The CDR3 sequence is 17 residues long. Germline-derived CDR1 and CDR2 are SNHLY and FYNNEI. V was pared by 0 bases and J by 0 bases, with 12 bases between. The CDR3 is CASSEAYGQSSYNEQFF. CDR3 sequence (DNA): TGTGCCAGCAGTGAAGCGTATGGGCAGAGCTCCTACAATGAGCAGTTCTTC.

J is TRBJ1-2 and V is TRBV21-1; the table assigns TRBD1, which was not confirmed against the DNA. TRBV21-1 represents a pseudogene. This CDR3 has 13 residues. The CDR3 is CASKDRGAGGYTF. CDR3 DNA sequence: TGTGCCAGCAAGGACAGGGGAGCGGGGGGCTACACCTTC.

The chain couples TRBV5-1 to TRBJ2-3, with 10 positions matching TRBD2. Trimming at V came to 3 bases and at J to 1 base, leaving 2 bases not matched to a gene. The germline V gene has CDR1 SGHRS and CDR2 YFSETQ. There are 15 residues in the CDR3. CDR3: CASSSSGGRTDTQYF. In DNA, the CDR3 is TGCGCCAGCAGCTCTAGCGGGGGACGCACAGATACGCAGTATTTT. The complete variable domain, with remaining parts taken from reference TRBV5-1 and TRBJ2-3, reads KAGVTQTPRYLIKTRGQQVTLSCSPISGHRSVSWYQQTPGQGLQFLFEYFSETQRNKGNFPGRFSGRQFSNSRSEMNVSTLELGDSALYLCASSSSGGRTDTQYFGPGTRLTVL.

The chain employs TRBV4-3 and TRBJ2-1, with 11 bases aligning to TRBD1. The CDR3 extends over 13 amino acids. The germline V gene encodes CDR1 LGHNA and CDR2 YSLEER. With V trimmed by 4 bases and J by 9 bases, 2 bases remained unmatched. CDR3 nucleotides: TGCGCCAGCAGCCGGACAGGGGGCGGTGAGCAGTTCTTC. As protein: CASSRTGGGEQFF.

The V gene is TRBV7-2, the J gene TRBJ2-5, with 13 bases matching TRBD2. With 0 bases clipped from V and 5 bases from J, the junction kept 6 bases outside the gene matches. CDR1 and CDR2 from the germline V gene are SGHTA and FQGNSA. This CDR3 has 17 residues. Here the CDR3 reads CASSLARTSGSSETQYF. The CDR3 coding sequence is TGTGCCAGCAGCTTAGCCCGGACTAGCGGGAGTAGCGAGACCCAGTACTTC.

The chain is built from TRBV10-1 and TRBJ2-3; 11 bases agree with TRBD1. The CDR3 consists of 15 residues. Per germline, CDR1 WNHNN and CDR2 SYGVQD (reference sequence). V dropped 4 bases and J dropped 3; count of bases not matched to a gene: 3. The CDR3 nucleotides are TGCGCCAGCAGTGCCGGACAGGGGGCGACAGATACGCAGTATTTT. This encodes CASSAGQGATDTQYF.

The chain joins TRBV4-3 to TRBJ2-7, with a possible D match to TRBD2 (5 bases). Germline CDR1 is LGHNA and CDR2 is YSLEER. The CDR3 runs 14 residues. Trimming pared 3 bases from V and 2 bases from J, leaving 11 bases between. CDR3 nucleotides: TGCGCCAGCAGCCAGAGGGTCTCCACCTACGAGCAGTACTTC. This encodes CASSQRVSTYEQYF.

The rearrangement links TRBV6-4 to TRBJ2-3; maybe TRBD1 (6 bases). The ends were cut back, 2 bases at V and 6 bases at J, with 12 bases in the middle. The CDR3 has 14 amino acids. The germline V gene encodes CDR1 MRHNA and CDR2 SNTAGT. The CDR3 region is CASSDGGRGDTQYF. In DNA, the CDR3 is TGTGCCAGCAGTGACGGGGGCAGGGGCGATACGCAGTATTTT.

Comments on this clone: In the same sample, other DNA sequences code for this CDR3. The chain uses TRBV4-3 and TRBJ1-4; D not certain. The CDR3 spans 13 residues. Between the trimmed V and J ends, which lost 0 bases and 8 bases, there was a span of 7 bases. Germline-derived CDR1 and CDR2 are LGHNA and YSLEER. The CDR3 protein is CASSQDSGEKLFF. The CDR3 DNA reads TGCGCCAGCAGCCAAGACAGCGGAGAAAAACTGTTTTTT.

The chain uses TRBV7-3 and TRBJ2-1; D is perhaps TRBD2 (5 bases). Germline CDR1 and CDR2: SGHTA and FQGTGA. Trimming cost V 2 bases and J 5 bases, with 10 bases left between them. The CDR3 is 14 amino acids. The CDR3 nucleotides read TGTGCCAGCAGCTTAGGGCGGGCCAACAATGAGCAGTTCTTC. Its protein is CASSLGRANNEQFF.